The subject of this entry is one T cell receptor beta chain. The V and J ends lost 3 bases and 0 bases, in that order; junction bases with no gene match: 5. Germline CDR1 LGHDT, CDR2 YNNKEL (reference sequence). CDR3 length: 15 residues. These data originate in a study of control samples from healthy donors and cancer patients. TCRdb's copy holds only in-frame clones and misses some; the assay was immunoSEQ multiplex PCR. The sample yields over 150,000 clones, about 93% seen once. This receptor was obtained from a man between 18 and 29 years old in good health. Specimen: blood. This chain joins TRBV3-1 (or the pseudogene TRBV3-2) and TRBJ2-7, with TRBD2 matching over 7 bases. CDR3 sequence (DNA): TGTGCCAGCAGCCACGGCGGGGGAAGCTCCTACGAGCAGTACTTC. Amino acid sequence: CASSHGGGSSYEQYF.